What follows are 3 T cell receptor beta chains derived from one specimen sequenced in a study of beta chain features in type 1 diabetes. The entirety of the isolated RNA underwent reverse transcription, so expressed TCRB transcripts were sequenced. Clones were read by immunoSEQ multiplex PCR, and TCRdb kept only the in-frame ones, dropping some. The sample includes 200,000 to 300,000 clones, 27% of them seen just once. What was sequenced was central memory CD4+ T cells from blood. The receptors were gathered from a man aged 30-40 years in good health.

The V and J genes are TRBV29-1 and TRBJ2-1, with 7 bases matching TRBD2. V shed 3 bases, J shed 5 bases, and the junction held 7 bases outside the gene matches. The CDR3 runs 14 residues. CDR1 and CDR2 from the germline V gene are SQVTM and ANQGSEA. The DNA of the CDR3 is TGCAGCGTTGATTGGACTAGTTGGAACAATGAGCAGTTCTTC. Protein sequence: CSVDWTSWNNEQFF.

This clone was counted between two and nine times. The chain couples TRBV10-1 to TRBJ2-5; TRBD2 agrees at 14 bases. This CDR3 is 16 amino acids long. The ends lost 5 bases at V and 4 bases at J; junction bases unmatched: 6. The germline CDR1 and CDR2 sequences are WNHNN and SYGVQD (reference sequence). This CDR3 is CASSIRTSGGRETQYF. The CDR3, as DNA: TGCGCCAGCAGTATCCGGACTAGCGGGGGGAGAGAGACCCAGTACTTC.

The chain couples TRBV6-5 to TRBJ2-7, with 9 bases matching TRBD1. The CDR3 is made up of 13 amino acids. The germline CDR1 and CDR2 sequences are MNHEY and SVGAGI. V was clipped by 6 bases and J by 7 bases; unmatched bases: 7. As DNA, the CDR3 is TGTGCCAGCAGCCTCGGACAGGGGTCAGAGCAGTACTTC. It codes for CASSLGQGSEQYF.